This TCR beta chain is drawn from a study of T cell changes during pregnancy in multiple sclerosis. Germline V gene data show CDR1 as LNHDA and CDR2 as SQIVND (reference sequence). The CDR3 consists of 17 residues. Trimming removed 9 bases from V and 2 bases from J; junction bases left unmatched: 12. Using immunoSEQ multiplex PCR, the repertoire was profiled, and TCRdb retains in-frame clones only, with some absent. The table shows some 51,000 clones, with around 94% occurring only once. Sequenced here: CD4+ T cells from peripheral blood mononuclear cells, sampled in the first trimester of pregnancy. The receptor was derived from a female donor with multiple sclerosis, enrolled in a pregnancy study. The chain has TRBV19 and TRBJ2-2; TRBD1 matches at 10 bases. CDR3 region: CASRPRQGAPNTGELFF. The CDR3 coding sequence is TGTGCCAGCCGCCCGAGACAGGGGGCGCCCAACACCGGGGAGCTGTTTTTT.